The next 11 T cell receptor beta chains were all read from a single sample in a study of blood T cell repertoires in COVID-19. Data came from immunoSEQ multiplex PCR; TCRdb stores just in-frame clones and leaves some out. The sample lists tens of thousands of clones, approximately 86% occurring once. Material for sequencing was peripheral blood. The receptors originated from a human donor with active COVID-19. The donor label of this sample is uncertain.

V usage is TRBV5-6 and J usage is TRBJ1-3; D not resolved. The ends were cut back, 3 bases at V and 0 bases at J, with 13 bases in the middle. From germline, CDR1 is SGHDT and CDR2 YYEEEE. The CDR3 sequence is 16 residues long. The CDR3 sequence: CASSSDAGGSGNTIYF. The CDR3 DNA is TGTGCCAGCAGCTCAGACGCAGGTGGCTCTGGAAACACCATATATTTT. Full variable domain (outside the CDR3, taken from reference TRBV5-6 and TRBJ1-3): DAGVTQSPTHLIKTRGQQVTLRCSPKSGHDTVSWYQQALGQGPQFIFQYYEEEERQRGNFPDRFSGHQFPNYSSELNVNALLLGDSALYLCASSSDAGGSGNTIYFGEGSWLTVV.

The chain carries TRBV27 and TRBJ1-1, with 7 bases fitting TRBD1. V trimming: 5 bases; J trimming: 0 bases; junction bases outside the gene matches: 6. The CDR3 consists of 15 residues. The V gene's germline CDR1 is MNHEY and CDR2 SMNVEV (reference sequence). For the CDR3, the DNA is TGTGCCAGCAGTATCGACAGGGAGATGAACACTGAAGCTTTCTTT. The encoded protein is CASSIDREMNTEAFF.

In its sample, this clone was seen once. The rearrangement links TRBV21-1 to TRBJ2-7; the DNA was not used to check the table's D call, TRBD2. TRBV21-1 represents a pseudogene. This CDR3 spans 16 amino acids. CDR3 sequence (DNA): TGTGCCAGCAGTCTGGGACTAGCGGGATTCTCCTACGAGCAGTACTTC. Amino acids: CASSLGLAGFSYEQYF.

V usage is TRBV3-1 (or the pseudogene TRBV3-2) and J usage is TRBJ1-2; D not certain. Germline V lookup: CDR1 LGHDT, CDR2 YNNKEL (reference sequence). There are 13 residues in the CDR3. Trimming removed 2 bases from V and 6 bases from J, with 10 bases in between. CDR3 DNA sequence: TGTGCCAGCAGCCAAAAGGAGAGGGATGGCTACACCTTC. It specifies CASSQKERDGYTF.

The rearrangement joins TRBV7-2 to TRBJ2-1; 9 nucleotides line up with TRBD1. Trimming cost V 5 bases and J 3 bases; bases outside gene matches: 5. This CDR3 comprises 15 residues. The germline V gene encodes CDR1 SGHTA and CDR2 FQGNSA. The CDR3 region is CASSPTGGFYNEQFF. The CDR3 DNA sequence: TGTGCCAGCAGCCCCACAGGGGGCTTCTACAATGAGCAGTTCTTC.

The chain recombines TRBV9 with TRBJ2-3, with a tentative D call TRBD2 (5 bases). The CDR3 has 15 amino acids. The V end lost 1 base, the J end lost 2 bases, and 11 bases lay between the germline ends. The germline gives CDR1 SGDLS, CDR2 YYNGEE. The CDR3 sequence: CASSVSSGFTDTQYF. In DNA, the CDR3 is TGTGCCAGCAGCGTATCGAGCGGTTTCACAGATACGCAGTATTTT.

Here the CDR3 reads CASSLSGTAGDEQFF. CDR3 DNA: TGTGCCAGCAGCCTTAGCGGGACGGCCGGGGATGAGCAGTTCTTC. The chain employs TRBV4-2 and TRBJ2-1; 8 bases are a match to TRBD2. Unmatched junction bases numbered 10, after V lost 4 bases and J lost 8 bases. The CDR3 consists of 15 residues. Germline V gene lookup returns CDR1 LGHNA and CDR2 YNFKEQ.

The chain joins TRBV5-8 to TRBJ1-4, with 9 bases lining up with TRBD1. J lost 8 bases, V lost 1 base, and 21 bases had no gene match. The CDR3 length is 20 residues. Germline-derived CDR1 and CDR2 are SGHTS and YDEGEE. CDR3 sequence reads: CASSLLGQGRYKTMEEKLFF. The CDR3 DNA sequence: TGTGCCAGCAGCTTGCTAGGACAGGGGAGGTACAAAACAATGGAGGAAAAACTGTTTTTT.

The chain couples TRBV5-6 to TRBJ2-5, with 9 bases matching TRBD1. The V and J ends lost 1 base and 5 bases, in that order; junction bases with no gene match: 3. Germline CDR1 reads SGHDT; CDR2 reads YYEEEE. This CDR3 has 14 residues. In DNA, the CDR3 is TGTGCCAGCAGCTTGTTACAGGGGGCGGAGACCCAGTACTTC. It yields the protein CASSLLQGAETQYF.

Here the CDR3 reads CATSDHRTGTTGQPQHF. The DNA for the CDR3 is TGTGCCACCAGTGACCACCGGACAGGGACGACGGGTCAGCCCCAGCATTTT. This chain joins TRBV24-1 and TRBJ1-5, with 8 bases lining up with TRBD1. The CDR3 is 17 residues long. The V gene's germline CDR1 is KGHDR and CDR2 SFDVKD. With 4 bases clipped from V and 6 bases from J, the junction kept 13 bases outside the gene matches.

This rearrangement joins TRBV5-5 to TRBJ1-1, with TRBD1 as a possible D gene (6 bases). The CDR3 length is 14 residues. V was cut by 3 bases and J by 1 base, with 10 bases left in between. CDR1 SGHKS and CDR2 YYEKEE come from the germline V gene (reference sequence). Here the CDR3 reads CASSSGGQNTEAFF. In DNA form, the CDR3 reads TGTGCCAGCAGCTCCGGGGGGCAGAACACTGAAGCTTTCTTT.